This TCR beta chain emerged from a study of T cell responses to AZD1222 COVID-19 vaccine. Findings and limits, study-wide: No day 14 peak samples; only post-peak repertoires were characterized. Mostly white British, mostly female donors; authors suggested clonal diversity may be underestimated.

Assay: immunoSEQ multiplex PCR; the TCRdb copy retains only in-frame clones and omits some. The sample carries fewer than 110,000 clones, roughly 90% recorded once. The junction had 12 bases not matched to a gene; V was cut back by 11 bases and J by 5 bases. Germline CDR1 is ENHRY and CDR2 is SYGVKD. The length of the CDR3 is 14 residues. Concerning this clone itself: The antigen remains undetermined.

This sequence joins TRBV10-3 and TRBJ2-7, with 10 bases lining up with TRBD2. The receptor's source is an adult in good health. The sequences come from peripheral blood, collected on day 0 of AZD1222 vaccination. CDR3 sequence (DNA): TGTGCCCCCCCCCTGCTAGCGGGAGAGGACGAGCAGTACTTC. It translates to CAPPLLAGEDEQYF.